Listed below are T cell receptor beta chains from one sample, sequenced in a study of T cell responses to AZD1222 COVID-19 vaccine. Some clones are missing from TCRdb's copy, which holds only in-frame ones; the method was immunoSEQ multiplex PCR. The table has 80,000 to 100,000 clones, roughly 90% seen once. Sequencing was performed on peripheral blood, taken on day 0 of AZD1222 vaccination. These receptors originate from an adult in good health. The conserved cysteine and the conserved F or W are not part of the CDR3 here.

TRBJ1-2	TRBV2	ASSERQYGYT
TRBJ1-2	TRBV21-1	ASSKGGGSYT
TRBJ1-1	TRBV14	ASSQDSRVMNTEAF
TRBJ1-5	TRBV4-2	ASSQRGDSNQPQH
TRBJ1-3	TRBV15	ATSRRTGDGNTIY
TRBJ2-7	TRBV6-5	ASRPDRSSYEQY
TRBJ2-7	TRBV11-3	ASSLQQGYEQY
TRBJ2-1	TRBV11-2	ASSPHSVGGLDEQF
TRBJ2-7	TRBV28	ASSPPSSNYEQY
TRBJ1-2	TRBV29-1	SVQGAEGYT
TRBJ1-3	TRBV6-1	ASSEGRTSGNTIY
TRBJ2-1	TRBV6-4	ASSDSLGPRKEQF
TRBJ1-1	TRBV20-1	SASGQALGAF
TRBJ2-7	TRBV27	ATRQGSYEQY
TRBJ2-7	TRBV6-5	ASKGANSYEQY
TRBJ1-3	TRBV28	ASRGGSGNTIY
TRBJ2-5	TRBV3-1/TRBV3-2	ASSQDRASGFVAQY
TRBJ1-5	TRBV12-3/TRBV12-4	ASSLVWDQPQH